One sample yielded the 15 T cell receptor beta chains listed below, sequenced in a study of identical twins. In TCRdb, the 5' RACE reads were re-called with MiXCR into one record per CDR3 protein. This repertoire shows 450,000 to 650,000 distinct CDR3 sequences, around a tenth found once; its top ten account for around 3.2%. The data also belong to a second study, concerning yellow fever vaccine responses in identical twins.

The sequenced sample consisted of PBMCs. The receptors come from a woman between 18 and 30 years old in good health.

The CDR3 nucleotides read TGTGCCAGCCTGGATTCCGGGACAGCGAACACTGAAGCTTTCTTT. Translation: CASLDSGTANTEAFF. The gene calls are TRBV12-3 or TRBV12-4 and TRBJ1-1; 7 positions agree with TRBD1. The ends lost 8 bases at V and 1 base at J; junction bases unmatched: 10. The CDR3 covers 15 residues.

This clonotype turned up a few times. The rearrangement joins TRBV5-1 to TRBJ2-5; D is undetermined. The germline gives CDR1 SGHRS, CDR2 YFSETQ. V was cut by 7 bases and J by 2 bases, with 12 bases left in between. The CDR3 sequence is 13 residues long. CDR3 DNA: TGCGCCAGCGGCCTAGGGCTACAAGAGACCCAGTACTTC. This encodes CASGLGLQETQYF.

The V and J genes are TRBV7-3 and TRBJ2-7; the D gene could be TRBD1 or TRBD2 (5 bases each). The V gene's germline CDR1 is SGHTA and CDR2 FQGTGA. V dropped 6 bases and J dropped 5 bases, with 17 bases sitting between them. CDR3 length equals 14 residues. CDR3 DNA sequence: TGTGCCAGCAGAAGTTTTGGGGGAAGGAACGAGCAGTACTTC. Its protein is CASRSFGGRNEQYF.

This clonotype was counted only a few times. The chain couples TRBV7-6 to TRBJ1-2; TRBD1 matches at 7 bases. Germline CDR1 reads SGHVS; CDR2 reads FNYEAQ. With 5 bases clipped from V and 4 bases from J, the junction kept 10 bases outside the gene matches. There are 15 residues in the CDR3. CDR3 bases: TGTGCCAGCAGCCCGAATACAGGGGAGGGCTATGGCTACACCTTC. This gives the protein CASSPNTGEGYGYTF.

This clonotype was detected ten times or more. The chain couples TRBV7-9 to TRBJ2-1; D assignment may be TRBD1 or TRBD2 (5 bases each). CDR3 length equals 16 residues. The germline V gene has CDR1 SEHNR and CDR2 FQNEAQ (reference sequence). V was shortened by 1 base and J by 3 bases, with 13 bases between the two germline ends. CDR3 sequence reads: CASSLEAGTRYNEQFF. CDR3 nucleotides: TGTGCCAGCAGCTTAGAAGCCGGGACCCGCTACAATGAGCAGTTCTTC.

This clonotype turned up a few times. This chain connects TRBV20-1 to TRBJ2-5; 9 nucleotides match TRBD2. Germline CDR1 reads DFQATT; CDR2 reads SNEGSKA (reference sequence). There are 15 residues in the CDR3. The V segment lost 1 base and the J segment 1 base; nucleotides outside the gene matches: 4. For the CDR3, the DNA is TGCAGTGCTAGAGTTAGCGGGGGTATCCAAGAGACCCAGTACTTC. Amino acid sequence: CSARVSGGIQETQYF.

The chain has TRBV28 and TRBJ1-5; D gene unclear. The CDR3 loop spans 12 amino acids. V dropped 6 bases and J dropped 3 bases, with 6 bases sitting between them. Germline CDR1 reads MDHEN; CDR2 reads SYDVKM. For the CDR3, the DNA is TGTGCCAGCAGCCGAAACAATCAGCCCCAGCATTTT. It yields the protein CASSRNNQPQHF.

This clonotype was recorded once. The junction differs from germline at one of its ends, possibly a read error. The rearrangement joins TRBV28 to TRBJ2-1; 9 bases map to TRBD1. CDR1 MDHEN and CDR2 SYDVKM come from the germline V gene. The CDR3 has 12 amino acids. The CDR3 loop reads CACSGTGSEQFF. DNA of the CDR3: TGTGCCTGCAGTGGGACAGGGAGTGAGCAGTTCTTC.

This sequence joins TRBV2 and TRBJ2-7, with D perhaps matching TRBD1 (6 bases). The V end was cut by 6 bases, the J end by 2 bases, with 17 bases between. The CDR3 loop spans 15 amino acids. The germline V gene encodes CDR1 SNHLY and CDR2 FYNNEI. CDR3 bases: TGTGCCAGCAGCCCAACGGACGGACAGACCTACGAGCAGTACTTC. It translates to CASSPTDGQTYEQYF.

This clonotype was seen a handful of times. The V gene is TRBV6-1, the J gene TRBJ2-7; 7 nucleotides line up with TRBD1. J gave up 0 bases and V 5 bases, and 13 bases lay outside the gene matches. CDR1 MNHNS and CDR2 SASEGT come from the germline V gene. The CDR3 has 17 residues. The CDR3: CASSQYTGTASSYEQYF. The CDR3, as DNA: TGTGCCAGCAGTCAGTACACCGGGACAGCTAGCTCCTACGAGCAGTACTTC.

The V gene is TRBV10-3, the J gene TRBJ2-3; D not certain. The CDR3 is 14 amino acids. V was pared by 5 bases and J by 4 bases, with 13 bases between. Germline V gene sequence: CDR1 ENHRY, CDR2 SYGVKD. For the CDR3, the DNA is TGTGCCATCAGTCCCCGAGGCCCCTCAGATACGCAGTATTTT. Translating it yields CAISPRGPSDTQYF.

This clonotype was detected only a few times. V is TRBV5-1 and J is TRBJ2-5; D not certain. Between the trimmed V and J ends, which lost 1 base and 1 base, there was a span of 11 bases. CDR3 length: 15 amino acids. Germline CDR1 is SGHRS and CDR2 is YFSETQ. The CDR3 loop reads CASSLLETPQETQYF. The CDR3 nucleotides are TGCGCCAGCAGCTTGTTAGAAACCCCCCAAGAGACCCAGTACTTC.

There are many counts of this clonotype. V gene TRBV6-5 combines with J gene TRBJ2-1, with a weak D call TRBD2 (6 bases). CDR1 and CDR2 from the germline V gene are MNHEY and SVGAGI. V lost 0 bases, J lost 1 base, and 10 bases lay in between. The CDR3 has 16 residues. CDR3 region: CASSYSRRGSYNEQFF. For the CDR3, the DNA is TGTGCCAGCAGTTACTCGAGGCGGGGATCCTACAATGAGCAGTTCTTC.

The chain joins TRBV5-1 to TRBJ1-1; D uncertain. The CDR3 extends over 13 amino acids. V gave up 5 bases and J gave up 5 bases, with 13 bases separating them. Germline-derived CDR1 and CDR2 are SGHRS and YFSETQ. In DNA, the CDR3 is TGCGCCAGCAGTCCGACTATGGGGACTGAAGCTTTCTTT. Encoded protein: CASSPTMGTEAFF. Combining the CDR3 with reference TRBV5-1 and TRBJ1-1 gives the whole variable domain KAGVTQTPRYLIKTRGQQVTLSCSPISGHRSVSWYQQTPGQGLQFLFEYFSETQRNKGNFPGRFSGRQFSNSRSEMNVSTLELGDSALYLCASSPTMGTEAFFGQGTRLTVV.

This clonotype has a count of ten or more. V and J are TRBV7-2 and TRBJ1-3; possibly TRBD1 for D (5 bases). V lost 5 bases and J 2 bases, leaving 13 bases between the germline ends. Germline V gene lookup returns CDR1 SGHTA and CDR2 FQGNSA. The CDR3 is 15 residues long. The CDR3: CASSLSGAPGNTIYF. CDR3 nucleotides: TGTGCCAGCAGCCTCAGCGGGGCACCTGGAAACACCATATATTTT.